This passage covers 10 T cell receptor beta chains from one sample sequenced in a study of T-cell reconstitution after alpha-beta-depleted transplantation in children. During its preparation, the TCRbeta library received unique molecular identifiers. MiXCR was run by TCRdb on the PCR reads, yielding one entry per CDR3 protein. The sample has roughly 100,000 distinct CDR3 sequences, about 5.6% seen once; the top ten hold 6% to 7%. Sample: PBMCs, mostly from graft donor cells, taken 60 days after TCRalphabeta/CD19-depleted stem cell transplant. Every receptor here comes from a female patient between 2 and 15 years old who had a stem cell transplant for Fanconi anemia, so the T cells may come from the graft donor.

The table lists this clonotype with many counts. The rearrangement links TRBV5-1 to TRBJ2-4; TRBD1 agrees at 12 bases. The CDR3 length is 18 residues. V dropped 3 bases and J dropped 1; count of bases not matched to a gene: 8. Germline loops: CDR1 SGHRS, CDR2 YFSETQ. The CDR3 loop is CASSWDRGRTEAKNIQYF. In DNA, the CDR3 is TGCGCCAGCAGCTGGGACAGGGGGCGAACAGAGGCCAAAAACATTCAGTACTTC.

This clonotype was observed a handful of times. The chain recombines TRBV7-2 with TRBJ2-1, with D uncertain. Trimming stripped 3 bases from V and 0 bases from J, with 6 bases between. The V gene's germline CDR1 is SGHTA and CDR2 FQGNSA. The length of the CDR3 is 14 residues. The CDR3 sequence is CASSFESSYNEQFF. The CDR3 coding sequence is TGTGCCAGCAGCTTCGAAAGCTCCTACAATGAGCAGTTCTTC.

In its sample, this clonotype was seen many times. This rearrangement joins TRBV24-1 to TRBJ2-1; 7 bases match TRBD1. V lost 4 bases and J lost 2; bases outside the gene matches: 4. The germline CDR1 and CDR2 sequences are KGHDR and SFDVKD. This CDR3 has 15 residues. The CDR3 DNA reads as TGTGCCACCAGTGACCCCGGGACAGCCTACAATGAGCAGTTCTTC. Protein product: CATSDPGTAYNEQFF.

J is TRBJ2-3 and V is TRBV12-5; D may be TRBD1 (6 bases). Germline V gene sequence: CDR1 LGHNT, CDR2 FRNRAP. The CDR3 has 14 amino acids. Trimming cost V 1 base and J 1 base, with 6 bases left between them. CDR3 in amino acids: CASGLGQGTDTQYF. As DNA, the CDR3 is TGTGCTAGTGGTTTGGGACAGGGCACAGATACGCAGTATTTT.

For this clonotype: A much larger clone differs by one base, so this may be a read error. No conserved phenylalanine or tryptophan ends this CDR3, so it is likely a read error. The V gene is TRBV4-2, the J gene TRBJ2-3; D gene ambiguous. Germline V gene sequence: CDR1 LGHNA, CDR2 YNFKEQ. Trimming cost V 1 base and J 10 bases, with 3 bases left between them. The CDR3 loop spans 10 amino acids. CDR3 DNA: TGTGCCAGCAGCCAAGTCTCGCAGTATTTA. Its protein product is CASSQVSQYL.

In this sample, this clonotype turned up a few times. The rearrangement uses TRBV27 and TRBJ1-5, with D hard to call. The CDR3 is made up of 15 amino acids. The ends were cut back, 2 bases at V and 3 bases at J, with 11 bases in the middle. The germline V gene encodes CDR1 MNHEY and CDR2 SMNVEV (reference sequence). The CDR3 loop is CASSLTQSFNQPQHF. The CDR3 DNA reads TGTGCCAGCAGTTTAACACAGAGTTTCAATCAGCCCCAGCATTTT.

This clonotype was detected many times. The chain's CDR3 is CSALLAGDNTGELFF. DNA for the CDR3: TGCAGTGCTCTTCTAGCGGGAGATAACACCGGGGAGCTGTTTTTT. The gene calls are TRBV20-1 and TRBJ2-2; TRBD2 matches 10 bases. Germline CDR1 is DFQATT and CDR2 is SNEGSKA (reference sequence). J gave up 2 bases and V 5 bases, and 5 bases lay outside the gene matches. The CDR3 totals 15 residues.

This clonotype was detected ten times or more. CDR3 sequence reads: CASSQSGGQSKVYEQYF. CDR3 DNA: TGTGCCAGCAGCCAAAGTGGGGGACAGAGTAAGGTTTACGAGCAGTACTTC. This chain links TRBV4-2 with TRBJ2-7; 7 bases map to TRBD1. CDR3 length equals 17 residues. The germline gives CDR1 LGHNA, CDR2 YNFKEQ. With 2 bases clipped from V and 4 bases from J, the junction kept 14 bases outside the gene matches.

The chain is built from TRBV12-3 or TRBV12-4 and TRBJ1-2, with 8 bases fitting TRBD1. The CDR3 loop spans 14 amino acids. V lost 3 bases and J lost 9; bases outside the gene matches: 9. CDR3 sequence reads: CASSFLDRGKSYTF. The CDR3 DNA is TGTGCCAGCAGTTTTTTAGACAGGGGAAAGAGCTACACCTTC.

The rearrangement links TRBV3-1 to TRBJ1-2; TRBD1 matches 7 bases. Trimming took 4 bases from V and 4 from J; bases not matched to a gene: 12. The CDR3 is 16 amino acids. Per germline, CDR1 LGHDT and CDR2 YNNKEL (reference sequence). CDR3: CASSPAAIDRVYGYTF. As DNA, the CDR3 is TGTGCCAGCAGCCCAGCAGCCATCGACAGGGTCTATGGCTACACCTTC. Variable domain in full (rest from reference TRBV3-1 and TRBJ1-2): DTAVSQTPKYLVTQMGNDKSIKCEQNLGHDTMYWYKQDSKKFLKIMFSYNNKELIINETVPNRFSPKSPDKAHLNLHINSLELGDSAVYFCASSPAAIDRVYGYTFGSGTRLTVV.